Listed below are T cell receptor beta chains from one sample, sequenced in a study of shared clonotypes between healthy human individuals. Libraries were prepared by immunoSEQ multiplex PCR; TCRdb keeps only in-frame clonotypes and omits some of them. The table lists about 1 million clones, 60% to 80% of them singletons. The specimen sequenced was memory CD4+ T cells sorted from blood. These receptors originate from a man younger than 35 in good health. CDR3s include the opening cysteine and the closing phenylalanine or tryptophan. A D gene is named only where the DNA matches it firmly. A clone size is listed for some rows: how often the clone was seen (once, few, many), or a class if it is expanded.

v_gene: TRBV21-1
j_gene: TRBJ2-7
abundance: -
d_gene: -
CDR3nt: TGTGCCAGCAGCAGAACGGTAGTACACGAGCAGTACTTC
CDR3aa: CASSRTVVHEQYF

v_gene: TRBV27
j_gene: TRBJ2-2
abundance: -
d_gene: TRBD2
CDR3nt: TGTGCCAGTACTTCAAGCGGGAGTTGGTCCGGGGAGCTGTTTTTT
CDR3aa: CASTSSGSWSGELFF

v_gene: TRBV10-1
j_gene: TRBJ2-7
abundance: -
d_gene: -
CDR3nt: TGCGCCAGCAGTGAGTCTAATCGAGAAGAGCAGTACTTC
CDR3aa: CASSESNREEQYF

v_gene: TRBV21-1
j_gene: TRBJ1-5
abundance: few
d_gene: -
CDR3nt: TGTGCCAGCAGCAAGGTCGTAAGCGGGGACTCCCGAGGGGACAATCAGCCCCAGCATTTT
CDR3aa: CASSKVVSGDSRGDNQPQHF

v_gene: TRBV21-1
j_gene: TRBJ2-6
abundance: -
d_gene: -
CDR3nt: TGTGCCAGCAGCAATGGCGTAGAGCGTCTGAGCTCTGGGGCCAACGTCCTGACTTTC
CDR3aa: CASSNGVERLSSGANVLTF

v_gene: TRBV6-4
j_gene: TRBJ1-5
abundance: -
d_gene: TRBD1
CDR3nt: TGTGCCGTACACAGGGGCGAGGGGGATCAGCCCCAGCATTTT
CDR3aa: CAVHRGEGDQPQHF

v_gene: TRBV30
j_gene: TRBJ1-1
abundance: -
d_gene: TRBD1
CDR3nt: TGTGCCTGGAGTGTTATCGGACAGGGTACTTTATACACTGAAGCTTTCTTT
CDR3aa: CAWSVIGQGTLYTEAFF

v_gene: TRBV5-1
j_gene: TRBJ1-2
abundance: -
d_gene: -
CDR3nt: TGCGCCAGCAGCTTAGCGCCGGGGAGTGGCTACACCTTC
CDR3aa: CASSLAPGSGYTF

v_gene: TRBV5-1
j_gene: TRBJ2-1
abundance: -
d_gene: TRBD2
CDR3nt: TGCGCCAGCAGCGTAAACCTAGCGGGAGGGTACAATGAGCAGTTCTTC
CDR3aa: CASSVNLAGGYNEQFF

v_gene: TRBV5-4
j_gene: TRBJ1-3
abundance: -
d_gene: TRBD1
CDR3nt: TGTGCCAGCAGCCAAAGGACAGGGGCTTACTCTGGAAACACCATATATTTT
CDR3aa: CASSQRTGAYSGNTIYF

v_gene: TRBV5-1
j_gene: TRBJ1-3
abundance: -
d_gene: -
CDR3nt: TGCGCCAGCAGCTCCAGTGAAGGGCTTGGCGCCATATATTTT
CDR3aa: CASSSSEGLGAIYF

v_gene: TRBV19
j_gene: TRBJ1-5
abundance: -
d_gene: -
CDR3nt: TGTGCCAGTAGTAGGCAGGCCGGTGATGTGGGCAATCAGCCCCAGCATTTT
CDR3aa: CASSRQAGDVGNQPQHF

v_gene: TRBV18
j_gene: TRBJ2-4
abundance: -
d_gene: TRBD1
CDR3nt: TGTGCCAGCTCACCTTCCATGGCGGGACAGGGTAAAAACATTCAGTACTTC
CDR3aa: CASSPSMAGQGKNIQYF

v_gene: TRBV23-1
j_gene: TRBJ2-2
abundance: -
d_gene: TRBD1
CDR3nt: TGCGCCAGCAGTCAGTCCACAGGGGTGGGAACCGGGGAGCTGTTTTTT
CDR3aa: CASSQSTGVGTGELFF

v_gene: TRBV18
j_gene: TRBJ1-5
abundance: once
d_gene: -
CDR3nt: TGTGCCAGCTCACCGGAAGATGGCAGACCGCAGCATTTT
CDR3aa: CASSPEDGRPQHF

v_gene: TRBV7-2
j_gene: TRBJ2-7
abundance: -
d_gene: TRBD1
CDR3nt: TGTGCCAGCAGTCCAGGGGGCTCCTACGAGCAGTACTTC
CDR3aa: CASSPGGSYEQYF

v_gene: TRBV5-5
j_gene: TRBJ1-2
abundance: -
d_gene: -
CDR3nt: TGTGCCAGCAGCTTGGAGGCTGCCCTAGGCTACACCTTC
CDR3aa: CASSLEAALGYTF

v_gene: TRBV7-9
j_gene: TRBJ1-2
abundance: -
d_gene: -
CDR3nt: TGTGCCAGCAGCTTGATGTTGGGGACCTCCTATGGCTACACCTTC
CDR3aa: CASSLMLGTSYGYTF

v_gene: TRBV4-3
j_gene: TRBJ2-1
abundance: -
d_gene: TRBD2
CDR3nt: TGCGCCAGCAGCCAAGGGCAGGGACTAGCGGGAAATGAGCAGTTCTTC
CDR3aa: CASSQGQGLAGNEQFF

v_gene: TRBV5-1
j_gene: TRBJ2-2
abundance: -
d_gene: -
CDR3nt: TGCGCCAGCAGCCACCTCACCGGGGAGCTGTTTTTT
CDR3aa: CASSHLTGELFF

v_gene: TRBV5-4
j_gene: TRBJ2-3
abundance: few
d_gene: -
CDR3nt: TGTGCCAGCAGCTTAAAAGGGACAGATACGCAGTATTTT
CDR3aa: CASSLKGTDTQYF

v_gene: TRBV6-5
j_gene: TRBJ1-2
abundance: -
d_gene: -
CDR3nt: TGTGCCAGCATCCATCAAGACGGCTACACCTTC
CDR3aa: CASIHQDGYTF

v_gene: TRBV5-1
j_gene: TRBJ2-7
abundance: -
d_gene: TRBD1
CDR3nt: TGCGCCAGCAGCGACAGGGGTTTCGCCTCCTACGAGCAGTACTTC
CDR3aa: CASSDRGFASYEQYF

v_gene: TRBV5-1
j_gene: TRBJ1-4
abundance: -
d_gene: TRBD1
CDR3nt: TGCGCCAGCAGACCTACAGGGGGTTTTAATGAAAAACTGTTTTTT
CDR3aa: CASRPTGGFNEKLFF

v_gene: TRBV6-5
j_gene: TRBJ1-5
abundance: -
d_gene: -
CDR3nt: TGTGCCAGCAGTAAGGGACGGGATAGCAATCAGCCCCAGCATTTT
CDR3aa: CASSKGRDSNQPQHF

v_gene: TRBV6-1
j_gene: TRBJ1-4
abundance: -
d_gene: -
CDR3nt: TGTGCCAGCAGTGAAATCGGGGACCTTAATGAAAAACTGTTTTTT
CDR3aa: CASSEIGDLNEKLFF

v_gene: TRBV18
j_gene: TRBJ1-1
abundance: once
d_gene: TRBD1
CDR3nt: TGTGCCAGCTCACCAGGGACAGGGGTGAACACTGAAGCTTTCTTT
CDR3aa: CASSPGTGVNTEAFF

v_gene: TRBV7-2
j_gene: TRBJ2-3
abundance: -
d_gene: -
CDR3nt: TGTGCCAGCAGCCCCCGGCAGCGACTAGGCACAGATACGCAGTATTTT
CDR3aa: CASSPRQRLGTDTQYF

v_gene: TRBV2
j_gene: TRBJ2-4
abundance: -
d_gene: TRBD2
CDR3nt: TGTGCCAGCAGCCAGACTAGCGGGAGGGCCGTTATCAAAAACATTCAGTACTTC
CDR3aa: CASSQTSGRAVIKNIQYF

v_gene: TRBV10-2
j_gene: TRBJ2-3
abundance: -
d_gene: TRBD2
CDR3nt: TGCGCCAGCAGTGTTCCTAGCGGGGGCTTACACACAGATACGCAGTATTTT
CDR3aa: CASSVPSGGLHTDTQYF

v_gene: TRBV6-5
j_gene: TRBJ1-6
abundance: -
d_gene: -
CDR3nt: TGTGCCAGCAGGCCCGGGGAGGGAACGAATTCACCCCTCCACTTT
CDR3aa: CASRPGEGTNSPLHF

v_gene: TRBV27
j_gene: TRBJ1-1
abundance: -
d_gene: -
CDR3nt: TGTGCCAGCAGTTTGGTGTCAGGGTCCACTGAAGCTTTCTTT
CDR3aa: CASSLVSGSTEAFF

v_gene: TRBV30
j_gene: TRBJ1-2
abundance: -
d_gene: -
CDR3nt: TGTGCCTGGAGTGGGCGACAAGGCGGCTACACCTTC
CDR3aa: CAWSGRQGGYTF

v_gene: TRBV7-9
j_gene: TRBJ1-6
abundance: -
d_gene: -
CDR3nt: TGTGCCAGCAGCTCCCTCTCCGGCTCCTATAATTCACCCCTCCACTTT
CDR3aa: CASSSLSGSYNSPLHF

v_gene: TRBV2
j_gene: TRBJ1-2
abundance: -
d_gene: -
CDR3nt: TGTGCCAGCAGTGAGGCAGGGAATGGCTACACCTTC
CDR3aa: CASSEAGNGYTF

v_gene: TRBV29-1
j_gene: TRBJ1-1
abundance: -
d_gene: -
CDR3nt: TGCAGCGCCGGAAAAACGAACACTGAAGCTTTCTTT
CDR3aa: CSAGKTNTEAFF

v_gene: TRBV2
j_gene: TRBJ2-5
abundance: -
d_gene: TRBD1
CDR3nt: TGTGCCAGCAGTTCCGACAGGGGGGAGACCCAGTACTTC
CDR3aa: CASSSDRGETQYF

v_gene: TRBV18
j_gene: TRBJ1-1
abundance: -
d_gene: TRBD1
CDR3nt: TGTGCCAGCTCACCCCTAACAGGGGGTGAAGCTTTCTTT
CDR3aa: CASSPLTGGEAFF